Shown below are 16 T cell receptor beta chains from a single sample sequenced in a study of spatial heterogeneity in lung cancer (dated by TCRdb to about 2019). Taken with the paper, the label for time point translates to: sample taken at primary tumor resection. These receptors' targets are unknown. Library creation used 5' RACE. TCRdb shows the sequencer as NextSeq 500. TCRdb applied fastp at Q25 and MiXCR to the public reads, then kept only in-frame beta chains. Every entry covers one CDR3 protein and lists the most common genes and DNA from its rows. A total of around 3,000 distinct CDR3 sequences appear in this sample, 6.4% of them only once. Of the sample, about a tenth is held by the ten largest clones. The research as a whole found: The tumor nonsynonymous mutation count correlated with the number of expanded intratumoral alpha and beta TCRs.

The sample here was lung tumor tissue, taken at surgery. Source of these receptors: a male donor with early-stage non-small cell lung cancer.

In its sample, this clonotype is medium-sized. Because the library targeted alpha chains, this beta chain is an off-target read whose size means little. The genes are TRBV12-5 and TRBJ2-7, with a weak D call TRBD1 (5 bases). The ends were cut back, 7 bases at V and 2 bases at J, with 15 bases in the middle. The germline V gene encodes CDR1 LGHNT and CDR2 FRNRAP. This CDR3 is 14 amino acids long. DNA for the CDR3: TGTGCTAGTGCCATCGACAGCCCGGCCTACGAGCAGTACTTC. It yields the protein CASAIDSPAYEQYF. The variable domain in full, completed from reference TRBV12-5 and TRBJ2-7, reads DARVTQTPRHKVTEMGQEVTMRCQPILGHNTVFWYRQTMMQGLELLAYFRNRAPLDDSGMPKDRFSAEMPDATLATLKIQPSEPRDSAVYFCASAIDSPAYEQYFGPGTRLTVT.

By sample fraction, this clonotype is medium-sized. As an off-target read in a library built for alpha chains, this beta chain has a frequency of little significance. This chain connects TRBV28 to TRBJ1-5, with TRBD1 identical over 7 bases. Germline loops: CDR1 MDHEN, CDR2 SYDVKM. The V segment lost 7 bases and the J segment 4 bases; nucleotides outside the gene matches: 10. The CDR3 covers 15 residues. In DNA form, the CDR3 reads TGTGCCAGCATCCACAGGGGAAGGGGTAATCAGCCCCAGCATTTT. Amino acids: CASIHRGRGNQPQHF. Together with reference TRBV28 and TRBJ1-5, the CDR3 gives the full variable domain: DVKVTQSSRYLVKRTGEKVFLECVQDMDHENMFWYRQDPGLGLRLIYFSYDVKMKEKGDIPEGYSVSREKKERFSLILESASTNQTSMYLCASIHRGRGNQPQHFGDGTRLSIL.

This clonotype is deemed medium-sized (0.01 to 0.1%). Little can be read into the size of this beta chain, an off-target read in a library designed for alpha chains. The rearrangement links TRBV5-1 to TRBJ2-5; D tentatively fits TRBD1 or TRBD2 (5 bases each). CDR1 and CDR2 from the germline V gene are SGHRS and YFSETQ. The CDR3 contains 15 residues. V shed 1 base and J shed 8 bases, with 18 bases lying between them. The CDR3 DNA reads TGCGCCAGCAGCTTGTGGCAATCGGACGGGGACACCCAGTACTTC. Protein: CASSLWQSDGDTQYF.

This clonotype was seen more than once but under ten times. This beta chain was picked up by a library intended for alpha chains and is off target, so its count carries little meaning. The V and J genes are TRBV3-1 and TRBJ2-2; D is possibly TRBD1 or TRBD2 (5 bases each). The germline gives CDR1 LGHDT, CDR2 YNNKEL (reference sequence). The germline V and J ends were trimmed by 2 bases and 6 bases, with 10 bases remaining between them. The CDR3 is 14 amino acids. The CDR3 reads CASSQQGRAGELFF. The CDR3 DNA reads as TGTGCCAGCAGCCAACAGGGACGGGCCGGGGAGCTGTTTTTT.

This clonotype was observed a single time. The library was built for alpha chains, so this beta chain is an off-target read and its size means little. V gene TRBV11-1 combines with J gene TRBJ2-3; 9 bases fit TRBD2. Per the germline V gene, CDR1 is SGHAT and CDR2 is FQDESV (reference sequence). This CDR3 is built from 18 residues. V lost 5 bases, J lost 3 bases, and 15 bases stayed unmatched. This CDR3 is CASSKRTSAGETTDTQYF. CDR3 coding DNA: TGTGCCAGCAGCAAGAGGACTAGCGCGGGGGAAACGACAGATACGCAGTATTTT. Variable domain in full (rest from reference TRBV11-1 and TRBJ2-3): EAEVAQSPRYKITEKSQAVAFWCDPISGHATLYWYRQILGQGPELLVQFQDESVVDDSQLPKDRFSAERLKGVDSTLKIQPAELGDSAMYLCASSKRTSAGETTDTQYFGPGTRLTVL.

To note about this clonotype: This beta chain lies outside the target of a library built for alpha chains; its clone size means little. This rearrangement joins TRBV5-1 to TRBJ2-4; D is possibly TRBD2 (6 bases). The CDR3 consists of 13 residues. V lost 4 bases to trimming and J lost 8 bases, with 13 bases between them. Germline CDR1 reads SGHRS; CDR2 reads YFSETQ. The CDR3 protein is CASSLEGDDIQYF. The DNA for the CDR3 is TGCGCCAGCAGCCTGGAGGGAGATGACATTCAGTACTTC. Drawing the rest from reference TRBV5-1 and TRBJ2-4, the complete variable domain is KAGVTQTPRYLIKTRGQQVTLSCSPISGHRSVSWYQQTPGQGLQFLFEYFSETQRNKGNFPGRFSGRQFSNSRSEMNVSTLELGDSALYLCASSLEGDDIQYFGAGTRLSVL.

This clonotype qualifies as medium-sized (0.01 to 0.1%). Because the library targeted alpha chains, this beta chain is an off-target read whose size means little. V usage is TRBV5-1 and J usage is TRBJ2-1; D gene ambiguous. The CDR3 consists of 17 residues. V dropped 3 bases and J dropped 3 bases, with 19 bases sitting between them. Germline CDR1 and CDR2: SGHRS and YFSETQ. The CDR3 bases are TGCGCCAGCAGCTCCACTTCTAACATCTACCTCTACAATGAGCAGTTCTTC. This sequence encodes CASSSTSNIYLYNEQFF.

This clonotype is labeled as medium-sized. The size of this beta chain means little, since it is a stray read in a library made for alpha chains. CDR3: CAWSVKADTQYF. The CDR3 DNA sequence: TGTGCCTGGAGTGTAAAGGCAGATACGCAGTATTTT. This rearrangement joins TRBV30 to TRBJ2-3; the D is unclear. Looked up from germline, CDR1 is GTSNPN and CDR2 is SVGIG (reference sequence). This CDR3 is built from 12 residues. V lost 0 bases to trimming and J lost 4 bases, with 5 bases between them.

By frequency in the sample, this clonotype is medium-sized. This beta chain lies outside the target of a library built for alpha chains; its clone size means little. The V gene is TRBV29-1, the J gene TRBJ2-6; D is unclear. The CDR3 length is 15 residues. Trimming pared 3 bases from V and 0 bases from J, leaving 9 bases between. In germline, CDR1 is SQVTM, CDR2 ANQGSEA. CDR3 nucleotide sequence: TGCAGCGTTGAGGAAATCCGCTCTGGGGCCAACGTCCTGACTTTC. Translation gives CSVEEIRSGANVLTF.

This clonotype is medium-sized (0.01 to 0.1%) in the sample. This beta chain appears as a stray read in a library generated for alpha chains; its size is not informative. V gene TRBV3-1 combines with J gene TRBJ1-2; D is undetermined. The CDR3 is made up of 13 amino acids. CDR1 LGHDT and CDR2 YNNKEL come from the germline V gene (reference sequence). V was pared by 3 bases and J by 8 bases, with 13 bases between. The CDR3 DNA reads TGTGCCAGCAGCCAGCGGTCGCCGCAGGGCTACACCTTC. It codes for CASSQRSPQGYTF.

By share of the sample, this clonotype is medium-sized. This beta chain slipped into a library made for alpha chains as a stray read, so its size is not meaningful. The rearrangement links TRBV28 to TRBJ1-5, with D maybe TRBD1 (5 bases). V dropped 5 bases and J dropped 4 bases, with 18 bases sitting between them. CDR3 length: 16 amino acids. Germline assignment: CDR1 MDHEN and CDR2 SYDVKM. The CDR3 coding sequence is TGTGCCAGCAGTAGAGTTGGGGGGTTTCGGAATCAGCCCCAGCATTTT. Protein: CASSRVGGFRNQPQHF.

This clonotype is labeled medium-sized (0.01 to 0.1%). The library was built for alpha chains, so this beta chain is an off-target read and its size means little. This chain uses TRBV20-1 with TRBJ1-6; 10 nucleotides agree with TRBD1. The CDR3 is 12 amino acids. Germline CDR1 and CDR2: DFQATT and SNEGSKA (reference sequence). The CDR3 region has the DNA TGCAGCACGACAGGGGGCTCTTCACCCCTCCACTTT. It specifies CSTTGGSSPLHF.

Regarding this clonotype: Since the library was made to target alpha chains, this beta chain is a stray read and its abundance is not meaningful. The chain carries TRBV10-2 and TRBJ1-5; no reliable D call. V lost 8 bases to trimming and J lost 5 bases, with 13 bases between them. The CDR3 extends over 13 amino acids. Germline CDR1 WSHSY, CDR2 SAAADI. CDR3 nucleotides: TGCGCCAGCTGCTTCTCGAGGGATCAGCCCCAGCATTTT. As protein: CASCFSRDQPQHF.

Relative to its sample, this clonotype is medium-sized. Since the library was made to target alpha chains, this beta chain is a stray read and its abundance is not meaningful. The rearrangement joins TRBV2 to TRBJ2-7; 10 nucleotides agree with TRBD2. V gave up 0 bases and J gave up 3 bases; unmatched junction bases: 11. Germline V gene sequence: CDR1 SNHLY, CDR2 FYNNEI. The length of the CDR3 is 18 residues. This CDR3 reads CASSEASASGSTSYEQYF. The CDR3 nucleotides read TGTGCCAGCAGTGAAGCCTCGGCTAGCGGGAGTACCAGCTACGAGCAGTACTTC. Full variable domain (missing parts from reference TRBV2 and TRBJ2-7): EPEVTQTPSHQVTQMGQEVILRCVPISNHLYFYWYRQILGQKVEFLVSFYNNEISEKSEIFDDQFSVERPDGSNFTLKIRSTKLEDSAMYFCASSEASASGSTSYEQYFGPGTRLTVT.

This clonotype is classed as medium-sized. The library was prepared for alpha chains; this beta chain is a stray read, so its frequency means little. The V call is TRBV5-8, the J call TRBJ2-1; the D is unclear. Trimming stripped 4 bases from V and 1 base from J, with 18 bases between. There are 17 residues in the CDR3. Germline assignment: CDR1 SGHTS and CDR2 YDEGEE. CDR3 region: CASSPKLHPWSYNEQFF. The CDR3 nucleotides read TGTGCCAGCAGCCCAAAGCTACACCCTTGGTCCTACAATGAGCAGTTCTTC.

This clonotype is labeled as medium-sized. In a library made to pick up alpha chains, this beta chain is a stray read with a size that means little. J is TRBJ1-2 and V is TRBV4-1; 7 nucleotides agree with TRBD1. The CDR3 has 14 amino acids. Germline values: CDR1 MGHRA, CDR2 YSYEKL. V gave up 0 bases and J gave up 6 bases; unmatched junction bases: 4. The CDR3 here is CASSQDHRGNGYTF. As DNA, the CDR3 is TGCGCCAGCAGCCAAGATCACAGGGGAAATGGCTACACCTTC.